These 13 T cell receptor beta chains came from one sample sequenced in a study of early stage breast cancer tumors. Libraries were prepared by immunoSEQ multiplex PCR; TCRdb keeps only in-frame clonotypes and omits some of them. The sample lists some 20,000 clones; around 80% were seen once. The sequenced sample consisted of blood. Source of these receptors: a person between 70 and 80 years old with breast cancer.

This sequence joins TRBV7-6 and TRBJ1-6; possible D gene TRBD1, 5 bases. Germline V gene data show CDR1 as SGHVS and CDR2 as FNYEAQ. CDR3 length: 17 amino acids. V was trimmed by 2 bases and J by 0 bases, leaving 11 bases between them. CDR3 in DNA: TGTGCCAGCAGCTTATTGGGGGGAAGCTCCTATAATTCACCCCTCCACTTT. Translated: CASSLLGGSSYNSPLHF.

The V call is TRBV14, the J call TRBJ2-3; tentatively, D is TRBD1 (6 bases). The CDR3 sequence is 13 residues long. The V gene's germline CDR1 is SGHDN and CDR2 FVKESK. Between the trimmed V and J ends, which lost 3 bases and 6 bases, there was a span of 10 bases. CDR3 protein: CASSHRGTDTQYF. The CDR3 nucleotides are TGTGCCAGCAGCCACAGGGGAACTGATACGCAGTATTTT.

The chain uses TRBV21-1 and TRBJ1-5. TRBV21-1 corresponds to a pseudogene. The CDR3 has 14 residues. The CDR3 loop is CAGGEGHSNQPQHF. Written as DNA, the CDR3 is TGTGCCGGGGGGGAGGGCCATAGCAATCAGCCCCAGCATTTT.

The V and J genes are TRBV7-9 and TRBJ1-5; TRBD1 might be the D (6 bases). CDR1 is SEHNR, CDR2 FQNEAQ, per germline (reference sequence). Deletions cut 5 bases from V and 5 bases from J, with 22 bases between. The CDR3 is 17 residues long. CDR3 sequence reads: CASSPASTGSLDQPQHF. CDR3 bases: TGTGCCAGCAGCCCCGCGTCGACAGGTTCCCTTGATCAGCCCCAGCATTTT.

The chain combines TRBV2 with TRBJ1-2, with a weak D call TRBD1 (5 bases). From germline, CDR1 is SNHLY and CDR2 FYNNEI. The CDR3 runs to 14 residues. V shed 0 bases and J shed 6 bases, with 11 bases lying between them. The CDR3 is CASSEARGGDGYTF. In DNA form, the CDR3 reads TGTGCCAGCAGTGAAGCACGGGGGGGAGATGGCTACACCTTC.

V is TRBV18 and J is TRBJ2-1, with 11 bases matching TRBD1. The CDR3 runs 17 residues. The germline V gene has CDR1 KGHSH and CDR2 LQKENI. Losses at the gene ends were 3 bases for V and 3 bases for J; bases not matched to a gene: 7. Written as DNA, the CDR3 is TGTGCCAGCTCACCCTCAGGACAGGGGGCAATCTACAATGAGCAGTTCTTC. Translating gives CASSPSGQGAIYNEQFF. The whole variable domain, remainder taken from reference TRBV18 and TRBJ2-1, is NAGVMQNPRHLVRRRGQEARLRCSPMKGHSHVYWYRQLPEEGLKFMVYLQKENIIDESGMPKERFSAEFPKEGPSILRIQQVVRGDSAAYFCASSPSGQGAIYNEQFFGPGTRLTVL.

The chain has TRBV2 and TRBJ2-3, with 16 bases identical to TRBD2. This CDR3 comprises 16 residues. The V gene end was trimmed by 6 bases and the J gene end by 8 bases; junction bases not matched to a gene: 8. The germline CDR1 and CDR2 sequences are SNHLY and FYNNEI. The CDR3 region is CASRQGTSGGAGTQYF. DNA of the CDR3: TGTGCCAGCAGGCAAGGGACTAGCGGGGGGGCGGGTACGCAGTATTTT. The complete variable domain, with remaining parts taken from reference TRBV2 and TRBJ2-3, reads EPEVTQTPSHQVTQMGQEVILRCVPISNHLYFYWYRQILGQKVEFLVSFYNNEISEKSEIFDDQFSVERPDGSNFTLKIRSTKLEDSAMYFCASRQGTSGGAGTQYFGPGTRLTVL.

This sequence joins TRBV6-1 and TRBJ2-3, with D possibly being TRBD1 (5 bases). Germline-derived CDR1 and CDR2 are MNHNS and SASEGT. Trimming pared 1 base from V and 4 bases from J, leaving 12 bases between. CDR3 length equals 15 residues. The CDR3 bases are TGTGCCAGCAGTGAAGAGGGTCTAGGGGCAGATACGCAGTATTTT. Translating it yields CASSEEGLGADTQYF.

This clone has just a few counts. This rearrangement joins TRBV5-4 to TRBJ1-6; maybe TRBD1 (5 bases). The germline V and J ends were trimmed by 1 base and 9 bases, with 14 bases remaining between them. This CDR3 has 15 residues. The germline V gene has CDR1 SGHNT and CDR2 YYREEE (reference sequence). The CDR3: CASSLLGQGGSPLHF. The CDR3 coding sequence is TGTGCCAGCAGCTTGCTAGGGCAGGGAGGTTCACCCCTCCACTTT.

J is TRBJ2-7 and V is TRBV7-2; D is undetermined. The germline V and J ends were trimmed by 4 bases and 0 bases, with 4 bases remaining between them. Germline-derived CDR1 and CDR2 are SGHTA and FQGNSA. The CDR3 runs to 12 residues. CDR3 DNA: TGTGCCAGCAGCTCCTACTCCTACGAGCAGTACTTC. This gives the protein CASSSYSYEQYF.

J is TRBJ2-1 and V is TRBV7-4; D is possibly TRBD1 (6 bases). The CDR3 consists of 17 residues. With 5 bases removed from V and 5 bases from J, the gap between germline ends came to 22 bases. CDR1 is SGHVT, CDR2 SQSDAQ, per germline. The CDR3 loop is CASSDKDRLDLDNEQFF. Here the CDR3 DNA reads TGTGCCAGCAGCGATAAAGACAGGTTAGATTTAGACAATGAGCAGTTCTTC.

This chain links TRBV5-5 with TRBJ2-1, with 8 bases lining up with TRBD2. J lost 2 bases, V lost 2 bases, and 6 bases had no gene match. The CDR3 loop spans 16 amino acids. Per germline, CDR1 SGHKS and CDR2 YYEKEE (reference sequence). For the CDR3, the DNA is TGTGCCAGCAGCTTAACGGGTAGCGGGGCCTACAATGAGCAGTTCTTC. Residues: CASSLTGSGAYNEQFF.

The V and J genes are TRBV5-4 and TRBJ1-2; unclear D gene. Trimming pared 5 bases from V and 5 bases from J, leaving 13 bases between. The CDR3 length is 13 residues. Germline-derived CDR1 and CDR2 are SGHNT and YYREEE (reference sequence). CDR3 amino acids: CASSPELWYGYTF. DNA for the CDR3: TGTGCCAGCAGTCCCGAGCTTTGGTATGGCTACACCTTC.